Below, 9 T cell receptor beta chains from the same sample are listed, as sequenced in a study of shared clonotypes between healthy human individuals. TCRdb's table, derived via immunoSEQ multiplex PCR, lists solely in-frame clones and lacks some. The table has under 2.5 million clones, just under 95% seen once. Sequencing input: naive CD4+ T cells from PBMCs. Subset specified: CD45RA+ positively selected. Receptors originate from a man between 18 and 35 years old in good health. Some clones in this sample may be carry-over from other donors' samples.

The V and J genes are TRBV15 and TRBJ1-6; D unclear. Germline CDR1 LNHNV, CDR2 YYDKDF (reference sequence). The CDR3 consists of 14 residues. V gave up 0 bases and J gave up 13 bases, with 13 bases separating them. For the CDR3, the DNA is TGTGCCACCAGCAGAGACCCCATTAGTGGGCCCCTCCACTTT. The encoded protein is CATSRDPISGPLHF.

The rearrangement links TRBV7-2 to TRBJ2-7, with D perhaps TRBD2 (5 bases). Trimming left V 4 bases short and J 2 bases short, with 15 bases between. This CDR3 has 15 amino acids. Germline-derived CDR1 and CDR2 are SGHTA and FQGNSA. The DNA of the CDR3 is TGTGCCAGCAGCTCATTACTGGGAGCTACCTACGAGCAGTACTTC. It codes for CASSSLLGATYEQYF.

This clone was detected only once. The DNA for the CDR3 is TGTGCCAGCTCACTTCCGGGCGACAGGGCTTCATACGGAAACACCATATATTTT. Its protein product is CASSLPGDRASYGNTIYF. The J gene is TRBJ1-3, the V gene TRBV18, with 7 bases aligning to TRBD1. J was trimmed by 4 bases and V by 4 bases; bases with no gene match: 16. Germline values: CDR1 KGHSH, CDR2 LQKENI. The CDR3 covers 18 residues.

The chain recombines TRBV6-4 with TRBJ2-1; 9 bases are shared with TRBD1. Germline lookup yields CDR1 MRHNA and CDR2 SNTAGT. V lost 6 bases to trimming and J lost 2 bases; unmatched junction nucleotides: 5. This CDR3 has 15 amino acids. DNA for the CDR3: TGTGCCAGCAGAGTGACAGGGGGAGCCTACAATGAGCAGTTCTTC. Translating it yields CASRVTGGAYNEQFF.

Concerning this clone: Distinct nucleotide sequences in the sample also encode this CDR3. The CDR3 spells CASSLYNEQFF. The CDR3 nucleotides read TGTGCCAGCAGTTTGTACAATGAGCAGTTCTTC. The chain has TRBV2 and TRBJ2-1; D unclear. V lost 5 bases to trimming and J lost 4 bases, with 3 bases between them. CDR1 SNHLY and CDR2 FYNNEI come from the germline V gene. This CDR3 comprises 11 residues.

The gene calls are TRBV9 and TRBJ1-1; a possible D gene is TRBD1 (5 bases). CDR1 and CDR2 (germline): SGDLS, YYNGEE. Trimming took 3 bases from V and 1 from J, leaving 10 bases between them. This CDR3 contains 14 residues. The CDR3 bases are TGTGCCAGCAGCGCCGATGGGGCGAACACTGAAGCTTTCTTT. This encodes CASSADGANTEAFF.

DNA for the CDR3: TGTGCCAGCAGCTTCGGGCCGACAGGAGGGGGTCGGGGCGAGCAGTACTTC. Protein: CASSFGPTGGGRGEQYF. V gene TRBV5-4 combines with J gene TRBJ2-7, with D perhaps given as TRBD1 or TRBD2 (6 bases each). The CDR3 sequence is 17 residues long. Between the trimmed V and J ends, which lost 2 bases and 6 bases, there was a span of 24 bases. Germline values: CDR1 SGHNT, CDR2 YYREEE (reference sequence).

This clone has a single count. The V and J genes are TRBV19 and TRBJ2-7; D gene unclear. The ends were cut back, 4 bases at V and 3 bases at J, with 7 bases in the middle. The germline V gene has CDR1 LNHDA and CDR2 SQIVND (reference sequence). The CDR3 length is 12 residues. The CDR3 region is CASSNQFYEQYF. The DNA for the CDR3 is TGTGCCAGTAGTAACCAGTTCTACGAGCAGTACTTC. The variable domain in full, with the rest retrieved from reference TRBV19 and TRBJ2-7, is DGGITQSPKYLFRKEGQNVTLSCEQNLNHDAMYWYRQDPGQGLRLIYYSQIVNDFQKGDIAEGYSVSREKKESFPLTVTSAQKNPTAFYLCASSNQFYEQYFGPGTRLTVT.

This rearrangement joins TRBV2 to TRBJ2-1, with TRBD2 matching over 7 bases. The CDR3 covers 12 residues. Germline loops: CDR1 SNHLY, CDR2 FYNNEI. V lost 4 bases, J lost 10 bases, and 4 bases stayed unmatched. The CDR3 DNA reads TGTGCCAGCAGTGGGCCCGGGAGGGAGCAGTTCTTC. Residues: CASSGPGREQFF. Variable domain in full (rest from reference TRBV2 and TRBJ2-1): EPEVTQTPSHQVTQMGQEVILRCVPISNHLYFYWYRQILGQKVEFLVSFYNNEISEKSEIFDDQFSVERPDGSNFTLKIRSTKLEDSAMYFCASSGPGREQFFGPGTRLTVL.